This T cell receptor beta chain originates from a study of T-cell reconstitution after alpha-beta-depleted transplantation in children. Unique molecular identifiers were used in preparing the TCRbeta library. TCRdb re-derived calls from the PCR reads in MiXCR, one entry per CDR3 protein. The table shows 490,000 or so distinct CDR3 sequences, with 12% occurring only once. V dropped 4 bases and J dropped 3; count of bases not matched to a gene: 3. The length of the CDR3 is 14 residues. The germline CDR1 and CDR2 sequences are SEHNR and FQNEAQ (reference sequence). The source was PBMCs from the stem cell graft donor, collected from the stem cell graft. This receptor was taken from a human donor who donated a stem cell graft to a child with combined immunodeficiency. This sequence joins TRBV7-9 and TRBJ1-3, with 7 bases lining up with TRBD1. The CDR3 sequence: CASSSTGIGNTIYF. CDR3 DNA: TGTGCCAGCAGCTCGACAGGGATTGGAAACACCATATATTTT.